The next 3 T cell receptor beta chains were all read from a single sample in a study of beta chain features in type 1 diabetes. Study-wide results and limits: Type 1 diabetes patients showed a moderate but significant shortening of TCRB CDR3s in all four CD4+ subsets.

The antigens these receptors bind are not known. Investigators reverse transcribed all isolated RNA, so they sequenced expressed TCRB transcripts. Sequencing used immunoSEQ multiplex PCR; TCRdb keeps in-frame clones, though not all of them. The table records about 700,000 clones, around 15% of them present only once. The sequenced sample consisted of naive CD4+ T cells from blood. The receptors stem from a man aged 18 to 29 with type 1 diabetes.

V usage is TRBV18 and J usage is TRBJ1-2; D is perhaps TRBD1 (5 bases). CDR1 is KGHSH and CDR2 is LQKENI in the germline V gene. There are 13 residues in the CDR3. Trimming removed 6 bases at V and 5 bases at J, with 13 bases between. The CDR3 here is CASSPGGTYGYTF. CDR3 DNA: TGTGCCAGCTCGCCGGGGGGAACGTATGGCTACACCTTC.

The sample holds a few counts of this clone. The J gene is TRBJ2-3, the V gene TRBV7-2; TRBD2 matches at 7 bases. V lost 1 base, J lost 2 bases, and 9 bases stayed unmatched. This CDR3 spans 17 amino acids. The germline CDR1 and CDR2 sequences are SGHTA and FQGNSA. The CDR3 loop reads CASSLESASGDTDTQYF. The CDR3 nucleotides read TGTGCCAGCAGCTTAGAGTCGGCTAGCGGCGACACAGATACGCAGTATTTT.

Here the CDR3 reads CAISDPNTGELFF. The CDR3 coding sequence is TGTGCCATCAGTGATCCGAACACCGGGGAGCTGTTTTTT. V and J are TRBV10-3 and TRBJ2-2; no clear D. Germline CDR1 is ENHRY and CDR2 is SYGVKD. The CDR3 is 13 residues long. The germline V and J ends were trimmed by 3 bases and 0 bases, with 2 bases remaining between them.